This paragraph reports one T cell receptor beta chain. Antigen specificity is unknown. This sample is part of a study of CD8 T cells in Susac syndrome. RNA, at 0.5 to 1 ug, was reverse transcribed with random hexamers. Each CDR3 protein is one row after TCRdb ran MiXCR on the immunoSEQ multiplex PCR reads. The sample lists about 130,000 distinct CDR3 sequences, approximately 93% seen once, with around 0.3% in the top ten. Points from the study as a whole: It was acknowledged by the study that relatively few individuals were included in its TCR sequencing and HLA analysis.

Material: CD8+ T cells from PBMCs. This clonotype was sampled from a human donor with multiple sclerosis.

CDR3 amino acids: CASSHTPYEQYF. The CDR3 DNA reads TGTGCCAGCAGTCATACTCCCTACGAGCAGTACTTC. The chain is built from TRBV27 and TRBJ2-7, with D hard to call. V dropped 5 bases and J dropped 2 bases, with 7 bases sitting between them. The CDR3 consists of 12 residues. Germline assignment: CDR1 MNHEY and CDR2 SMNVEV (reference sequence).